This TCR beta chain derives from a study of CD8 T cells in Susac syndrome. Random hexamers were used to reverse transcribe roughly 0.5 to 1 ug of RNA. One entry per CDR3 protein, called by TCRdb with MiXCR from the immunoSEQ multiplex PCR reads. The table shows 85,000 to 120,000 distinct CDR3 sequences, with around 94% occurring only once. V was shortened by 6 bases and J by 0 bases, with 11 bases between the two germline ends. This CDR3 contains 14 residues. The germline V gene has CDR1 LGHDT and CDR2 YNNKEL (reference sequence). Sequenced: CD8+ T cells from PBMCs. This receptor was taken from a human donor with Susac syndrome. The chain combines TRBV3-1 with TRBJ1-1, with D possibly TRBD1 on 5 matching bases. The CDR3 sequence is CASSRQFMNTEAFF. The CDR3 DNA reads TGTGCCAGCAGTCGACAGTTCATGAACACTGAAGCTTTCTTT. The variable domain in full, completed from reference TRBV3-1 and TRBJ1-1, reads DTAVSQTPKYLVTQMGNDKSIKCEQNLGHDTMYWYKQDSKKFLKIMFSYNNKELIINETVPNRFSPKSPDKAHLNLHINSLELGDSAVYFCASSRQFMNTEAFFGQGTRLTVV.